This T cell receptor beta chain was observed in a study of blood T cell repertoires in COVID-19. As for the study in general: Samples taken during acute and convalescent COVID-19 were collected in the United States, Italy and Spain. Sources were T cells, B-cell-depleted T cells, or PBMCs; the material itself was cDNA or gDNA.

Patients at the Seattle site were enrolled during active infection and followed longitudinally. Authors' processing steps: By means of reference gene primer amplification, nucleated cell counts were estimated. TCRdb keeps only in-frame clones here, not all; method: immunoSEQ multiplex PCR. V and J calls plus clone size are reproduced from that table; the DNA served to infer D and trimming. The table has under 350,000 clones, around 90% seen once. The V gene's germline CDR1 is SGHRS and CDR2 YFSETQ. V lost 0 bases to trimming and J lost 1 base, with 7 bases between them. This CDR3 comprises 14 residues. A few counts support this clone. This CDR3 is also generated by other DNA sequences in the sample.

The specimen was peripheral blood. The rearrangement links TRBV5-1 to TRBJ1-2; D unclear. This clonotype was obtained from a woman under 40 with COVID-19, enrolled during active disease. The CDR3 loop reads CASSLDSLNYGYTF. The DNA for the CDR3 is TGCGCCAGCAGCTTGGACAGCCTTAACTATGGCTACACCTTC.